This note documents a single T cell receptor (beta chain) sequence. The sample is drawn from a study of T cell clonotyping in hematopoietic cell transplantation. J gave up 7 bases and V 5 bases, and 7 bases lay outside the gene matches. CDR3 length: 16 amino acids. CDR1 SGHVS and CDR2 FQNEAQ come from the germline V gene. The assay was immunoSEQ multiplex PCR, and TCRdb's table has in-frame clones only and misses some. The sample holds around 12,000 clones, approximately 67% seen once. The origin of this receptor is a male patient in his sixties who had an allogeneic stem cell transplant from an unrelated donor, so the T cells may come from the graft donor. Some clones in this sample may be carry-over from other donors' samples. The sequencing used peripheral blood mononuclear cells, collected 180 days after allogeneic stem cell transplant. V usage is TRBV7-8 and J usage is TRBJ1-6; 11 nucleotides align to TRBD1. CDR3 region: CASSARDRGSNSPLHF. Written as DNA, the CDR3 is TGTGCCAGCAGCGCCCGGGACAGGGGGTCCAATTCACCCCTCCACTTT.